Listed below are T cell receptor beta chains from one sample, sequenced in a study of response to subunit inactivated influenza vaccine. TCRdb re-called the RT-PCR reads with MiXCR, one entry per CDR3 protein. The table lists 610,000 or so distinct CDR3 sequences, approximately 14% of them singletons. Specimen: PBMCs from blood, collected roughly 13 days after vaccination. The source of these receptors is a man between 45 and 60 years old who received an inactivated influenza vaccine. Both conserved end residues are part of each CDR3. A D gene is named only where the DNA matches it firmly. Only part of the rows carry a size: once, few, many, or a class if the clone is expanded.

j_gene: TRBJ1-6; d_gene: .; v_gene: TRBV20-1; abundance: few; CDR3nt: TGCAGTGCTAGAGTAGGGGCCTATAATTCACCCCTCCACTTT; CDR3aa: CSARVGAYNSPLHF
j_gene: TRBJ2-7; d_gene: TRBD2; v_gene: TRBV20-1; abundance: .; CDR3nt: TGCAGTGCTGTCACTAGCGGGAGGTGGACCTACGAGCAGTACTTC; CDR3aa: CSAVTSGRWTYEQYF
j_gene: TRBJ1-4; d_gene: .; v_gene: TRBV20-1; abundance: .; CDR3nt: TGCAGTGCTACGGGGGGGTTGAATGAAAAACTGTTTTTT; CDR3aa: CSATGGLNEKLFF
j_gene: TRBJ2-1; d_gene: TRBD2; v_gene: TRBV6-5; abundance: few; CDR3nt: TGTGCCAGCAGTTTAGCGGGGGTAATCGATGAGCAGTTCTTC; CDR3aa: CASSLAGVIDEQFF
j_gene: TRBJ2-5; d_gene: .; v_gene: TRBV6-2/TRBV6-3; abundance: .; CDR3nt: TGTGCCAGCAGCCCCCCCCGGACGAATACCGGGACCCAGTACTTC; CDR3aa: CASSPPRTNTGTQYF
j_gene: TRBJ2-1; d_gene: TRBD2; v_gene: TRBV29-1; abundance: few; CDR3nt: TGCAGCGCTCGGACTAGCGGGCCCGCCTCCTACAATGAGCAGTTCTTC; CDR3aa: CSARTSGPASYNEQFF
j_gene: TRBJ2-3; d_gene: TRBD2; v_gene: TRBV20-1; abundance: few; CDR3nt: TGCAGTGCCCGGGGGACTAGCGGGGGGACAGATACGCAGTATTTT; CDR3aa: CSARGTSGGTDTQYF
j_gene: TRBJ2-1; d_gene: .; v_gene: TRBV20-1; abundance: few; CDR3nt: TGCAGTGCTGGGGGGGCCGGTTGGAGTGAGCAGTTCTTC; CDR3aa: CSAGGAGWSEQFF
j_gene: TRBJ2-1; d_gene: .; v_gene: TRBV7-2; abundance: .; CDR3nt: TGTGCCAGCAGCTTAGCGGCGTTAGGACTCTACTATGAGCAGTTCTTC; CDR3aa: CASSLAALGLYYEQFF
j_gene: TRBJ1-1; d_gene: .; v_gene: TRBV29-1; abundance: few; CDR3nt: TGCAGCGTTGTGAGGGACAATGAAGCTTTCTTT; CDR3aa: CSVVRDNEAFF
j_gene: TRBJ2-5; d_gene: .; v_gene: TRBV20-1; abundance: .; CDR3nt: TGCAGTCGGAGGGCGGGTGAGACCCAGTACTTC; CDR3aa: CSRRAGETQYF
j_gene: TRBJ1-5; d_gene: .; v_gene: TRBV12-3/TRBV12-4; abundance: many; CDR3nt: TGTGCCAGCAGTTTACCCGGTCAGCCCCAGCATTTT; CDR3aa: CASSLPGQPQHF
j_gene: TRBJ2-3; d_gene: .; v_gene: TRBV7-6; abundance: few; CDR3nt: TGTGCCAGCGGGGGACTGGATAGCACAGATACGCAGTATTTT; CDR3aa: CASGGLDSTDTQYF
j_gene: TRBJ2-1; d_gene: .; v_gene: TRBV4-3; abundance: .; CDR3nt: TGCGCCAGCAGCCTCTCCCCAGGGGTTGAGCAGTTCTTC; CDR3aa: CASSLSPGVEQFF
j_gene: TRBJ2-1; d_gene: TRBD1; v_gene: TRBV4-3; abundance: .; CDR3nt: TGCGCCAGCAGCCAATTTGACAGGGGGGTTGAGCAGTTCTTC; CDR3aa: CASSQFDRGVEQFF
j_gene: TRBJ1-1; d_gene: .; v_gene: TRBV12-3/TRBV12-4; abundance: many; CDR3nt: TGTGCCACAACAGTTACCACTGAAGCTTTCTTT; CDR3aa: CATTVTTEAFF
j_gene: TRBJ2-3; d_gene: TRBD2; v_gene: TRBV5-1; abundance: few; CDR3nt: TGCGCCAGCAGCCCCCCATTAAAAGCGGGAAGGCAGTATTTT; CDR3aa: CASSPPLKAGRQYF
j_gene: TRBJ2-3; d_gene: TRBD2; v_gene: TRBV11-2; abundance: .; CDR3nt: TGTGCCAGCATTTCGACTAGCGGTAGCACAGATACGCAGTATTTT; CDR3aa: CASISTSGSTDTQYF
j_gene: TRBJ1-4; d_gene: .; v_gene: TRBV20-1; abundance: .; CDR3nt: TGCAGTGCTACAGGACCCCAAAATCGCGAAAAACTGTTTTTT; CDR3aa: CSATGPQNREKLFF
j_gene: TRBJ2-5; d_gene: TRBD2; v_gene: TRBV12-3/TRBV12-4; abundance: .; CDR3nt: TGTGCCAGCAGTTTTGATAGCGGACTAGTCCGTGGGACCCAGTACTTC; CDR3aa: CASSFDSGLVRGTQYF
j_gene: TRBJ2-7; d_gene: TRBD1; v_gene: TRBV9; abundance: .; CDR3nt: TGTGCCAGCAGCGTAGGGCCCCCGGACAGGGGTTACGAGCAGTACTTC; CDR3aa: CASSVGPPDRGYEQYF
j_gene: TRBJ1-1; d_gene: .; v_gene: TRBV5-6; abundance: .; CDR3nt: TGTGCCAGCAGCCCTCCTGGCGGTTGGACTGAAGCTTTCTTT; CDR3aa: CASSPPGGWTEAFF
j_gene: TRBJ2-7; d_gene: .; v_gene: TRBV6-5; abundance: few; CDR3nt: TGTGCCAGCAGTTACTCTGTTTGGGGAACCTACGAGCAGTACTTC; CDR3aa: CASSYSVWGTYEQYF
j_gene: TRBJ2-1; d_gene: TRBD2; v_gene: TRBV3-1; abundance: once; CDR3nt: TGTGCCAGCAGCCAGGCACCGGGACTAGCGTCCAATGAGCAGTTCTTC; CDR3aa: CASSQAPGLASNEQFF
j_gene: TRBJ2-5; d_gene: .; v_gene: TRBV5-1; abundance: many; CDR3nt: TGCGCCAGCAGCTTGAAAGAGCTGTACTACCAAGAGACCCAGTACTTC; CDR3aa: CASSLKELYYQETQYF
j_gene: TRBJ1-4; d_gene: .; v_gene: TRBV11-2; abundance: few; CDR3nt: TGTGCCAGCAGCATATTCATGGGGGATGAAAAACTGTTTTTT; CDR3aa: CASSIFMGDEKLFF
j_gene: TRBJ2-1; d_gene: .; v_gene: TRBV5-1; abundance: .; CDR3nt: TGCGCCAGCAGCTTGAGGGTGGCGGGGGCGACGTCTTTCCGCAATGAGCAGTTCTTC; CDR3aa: CASSLRVAGATSFRNEQFF
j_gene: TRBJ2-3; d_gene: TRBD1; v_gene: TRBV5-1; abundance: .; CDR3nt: TGCGCCAGCATGCCAGGGGGCGGCACAGATACGCAGTATTTT; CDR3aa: CASMPGGGTDTQYF
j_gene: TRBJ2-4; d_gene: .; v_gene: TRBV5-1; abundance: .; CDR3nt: TGCGCCAGCAGTTTATCTAAGGGACCGACGGACATTCAGTACTTC; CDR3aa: CASSLSKGPTDIQYF
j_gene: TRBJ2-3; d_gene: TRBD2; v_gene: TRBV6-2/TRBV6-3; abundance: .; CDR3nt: TGTGCCAGCAGTTCCAGCGGGAGCCTCTCAGATACGCAGTATTTT; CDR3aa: CASSSSGSLSDTQYF
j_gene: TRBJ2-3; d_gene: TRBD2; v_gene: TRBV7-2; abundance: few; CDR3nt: TGTGCCAGCAGCTTAGGTAGCGGGAGTGTAACAGATACGCAGTATTTT; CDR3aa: CASSLGSGSVTDTQYF
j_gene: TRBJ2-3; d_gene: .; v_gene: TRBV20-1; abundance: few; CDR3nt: TGCAGTGGGCCGGGTGCGGGGCCCGATACGCAGTATTTT; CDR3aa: CSGPGAGPDTQYF
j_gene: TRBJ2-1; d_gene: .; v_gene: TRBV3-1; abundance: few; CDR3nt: TGTGCCAGCAGCCAATCGCAGGTCCCGGGTGAGCAGTTCTTC; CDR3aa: CASSQSQVPGEQFF
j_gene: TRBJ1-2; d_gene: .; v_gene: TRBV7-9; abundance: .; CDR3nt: TGTGCCAGCAGCCCAGGACCTTCCTGGGGCTACACCTTC; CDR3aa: CASSPGPSWGYTF
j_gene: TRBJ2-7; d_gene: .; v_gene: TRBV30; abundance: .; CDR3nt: TGTGCCTGGGGCCCGGGACTGTTCGAGCAGTACTTC; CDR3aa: CAWGPGLFEQYF
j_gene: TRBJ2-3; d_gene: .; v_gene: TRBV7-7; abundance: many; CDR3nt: TGTGCTAGCAGCTTATCTAGCACTAGCACAGATACGCAGTATTTT; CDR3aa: CASSLSSTSTDTQYF
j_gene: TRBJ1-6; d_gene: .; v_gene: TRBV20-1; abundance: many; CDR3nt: TGCAGTGCTAGAGCGGCGGGAGGGAGGAATTCACCCCTCCACTTT; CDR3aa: CSARAAGGRNSPLHF
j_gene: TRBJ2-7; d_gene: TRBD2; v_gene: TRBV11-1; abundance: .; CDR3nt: TGTGCCAGCAGCTTAGCCGGGCTAGCGGGGGGGATCCTAGACGAGCAGTACTTC; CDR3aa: CASSLAGLAGGILDEQYF